Listed below are T cell receptor beta chains from one sample, sequenced in a study of blood T cell repertoires in COVID-19. Clones were sequenced by immunoSEQ multiplex PCR, and TCRdb holds only the in-frame ones, with some missing. This table holds tens of thousands of clones, just over 85% found once. The sequenced material came from peripheral blood. Source of these receptors: a man in his sixties or seventies in a cohort sampled during active COVID-19. The CDR3 runs from the conserved cysteine through the conserved F or W. The D gene is left open where the match is weak. Rows may omit the clone size; those that give it use once, few, many or a size class.

v_gene	len	abundance	d_gene	j_gene	CDR3nt	CDR3aa
TRBV5-8	16	NA	NA	TRBJ1-4	TGTGCCAGCAGCCCGCCGGCGGGACTCCCCCTTGAAAAACTGTTTTTT	CASSPPAGLPLEKLFF
TRBV3-1/TRBV3-2	15	once	NA	TRBJ1-6	TGTGCCAGCAGCTTTACAGGGCACCATAATTCACCCCTCCACTTT	CASSFTGHHNSPLHF
TRBV2	15	NA	TRBD2	TRBJ2-5	TGTGCCAGCAGTTCTAGCGGGAGCGCTCGGGAGACCCAGTACTTC	CASSSSGSARETQYF
TRBV7-2	13	NA	NA	TRBJ2-1	TGTGCCAGCAGCGCCGGGACCTACAATGAGCAGTTCTTC	CASSAGTYNEQFF
TRBV25-1	15	NA	NA	TRBJ2-2	TGTGCCAGCAGTTCAAGGACGGGGTGGGACGGGGAGCTGTTTTTT	CASSSRTGWDGELFF
TRBV6-5	15	NA	TRBD1	TRBJ2-2	TGTGCCAGCAATACAGGGGGCCGGATGACCGGGGAGCTGTTTTTT	CASNTGGRMTGELFF
TRBV9	16	NA	TRBD2	TRBJ2-5	TGTGCCAGCAGCGTCCAGTCGACGGGAGGGCGCGAGACCCAGTACTTC	CASSVQSTGGRETQYF
TRBV12-3/TRBV12-4	12	NA	TRBD1	TRBJ1-2	TGTGCCAGCGGACCAAGACAGGGTGGCTACACCTTC	CASGPRQGGYTF
TRBV7-6	15	NA	TRBD2	TRBJ2-1	TGTGCCAGCAGCTTAGGTATCGGGGGGGGGAATGAGCAGTTCTTC	CASSLGIGGGNEQFF
TRBV6-5	15	NA	NA	TRBJ1-5	TGTGCCAGCAGTTTCGACAGAAATAGCAATCAGCCCCAGCATTTT	CASSFDRNSNQPQHF
TRBV7-2	18	once	TRBD2	TRBJ2-1	TGTGCCAGCAGCTCCCCGGGACTAGCGGGAACAACTAACAATGAGCAGTTCTTC	CASSSPGLAGTTNNEQFF
TRBV4-2	18	NA	TRBD2	TRBJ2-2	TGTGCCAGCAGCCACCATGGGACTAGCGGGGGGAACACCGGGGAGCTGTTTTTT	CASSHHGTSGGNTGELFF
TRBV6-1	13	NA	NA	TRBJ1-6	TGTGCCAGCAGTGACAGTCCTAATTCACCCCTCCACTTT	CASSDSPNSPLHF
TRBV11-2	15	NA	NA	TRBJ2-7	TGTGCCAGCAGCTTAGTATTACGGGCGGGGTACGAGCAGTACTTC	CASSLVLRAGYEQYF
TRBV5-1	12	NA	NA	TRBJ2-3	TGCGCCAGCAGCTTTCCGGCAGATACGCAGTATTTT	CASSFPADTQYF
TRBV18	13	NA	TRBD2	TRBJ2-4	TGTGCCAGCTCCACCGGGGGGAAAAACATTCAGTACTTC	CASSTGGKNIQYF
TRBV9	14	NA	NA	TRBJ1-6	TGTGCCAGCAGCGACGGCAGGGGAGCTTCACCCCTCCACTTT	CASSDGRGASPLHF
TRBV6-5	16	NA	TRBD2	TRBJ2-7	TGTGCCAGCAGTTCCCCAGGACTAGCGGTGGGGTACGAGCAGTACTTC	CASSSPGLAVGYEQYF
TRBV5-1	17	few	NA	TRBJ1-6	TGCGCCAATCAGCTTGAGGGGACCTCGGGGGTGAATTCACCCCTCCACTTT	CANQLEGTSGVNSPLHF
TRBV11-2	18	NA	NA	TRBJ2-1	TGTGCCAGCAGCTTAATACGTGGTAGCACTTTTGAAAAGAATGAGCAGTTCTTC	CASSLIRGSTFEKNEQFF
TRBV3-1/TRBV3-2	14	NA	NA	TRBJ2-2	TGTGCCAGCAGCCAATGGGCTCCCGGCGGGGAGCTGTTTTTT	CASSQWAPGGELFF
TRBV9	16	NA	TRBD1	TRBJ1-3	TGTGCCAGCAGCGTAGCTTTCGGGGGAACAGGGGCGACCATATATTTT	CASSVAFGGTGATIYF
TRBV5-1	12	NA	TRBD2	TRBJ2-1	TGCGCCAGCAGCCCCGGGGGGGGCGGTCAGTTCTTC	CASSPGGGGQFF
TRBV6-6	15	NA	TRBD1	TRBJ1-1	TGTGCCAGCAGTTACCTCGGGACAGGGGGCACTGAAGCTTTCTTT	CASSYLGTGGTEAFF
TRBV19	16	once	TRBD2	TRBJ2-3	TGTGCCAGTAGCATCGCCATAGCGGGAGGGTGGGATACGCAGTATTTT	CASSIAIAGGWDTQYF
TRBV7-2	13	NA	NA	TRBJ2-3	TGTGCCAGCAGAAGGACAGCTACAGATACGCAGTATTTT	CASRRTATDTQYF
TRBV3-1/TRBV3-2	13	NA	NA	TRBJ2-3	TGTGCCAGCAGCCTTGTAGCGGCAGATACGCAGTATTTT	CASSLVAADTQYF
TRBV7-3	20	NA	TRBD2	TRBJ2-2	TGTGCCAGCAGCTTAATTCCCCGCCCGCTAGCGGGAGGGAACACCGGGGAGCTGTTTTTT	CASSLIPRPLAGGNTGELFF
TRBV30	15	few	NA	TRBJ1-5	TGTGCCTGGAGTGTTCAGGGACACTTCAATCAGCCCCAGCATTTT	CAWSVQGHFNQPQHF
TRBV19	14	NA	NA	TRBJ1-5	TGTGCCAGTACCCCCCGGTCTAGCAATCAGCCCCAGCATTTT	CASTPRSSNQPQHF
TRBV5-1	14	NA	TRBD1	TRBJ1-2	TGCGCCAGCAGCCTCGACAGGGTAAACTATGGCTACACCTTC	CASSLDRVNYGYTF
TRBV7-9	12	NA	NA	TRBJ2-2	TGTGCCAGCAGTTCGTCTCTAGGGGAGCTGTTTTTT	CASSSSLGELFF
TRBV28	15	NA	TRBD1	TRBJ2-7	TGTGCCAGCAGTCCCACCACAGGGGGCATTAACGAGCAGTACTTC	CASSPTTGGINEQYF
TRBV19	14	NA	TRBD2	TRBJ2-1	TGTGCCAGTAGGCGGAGCGGGGACTACAATGAGCAGTTCTTC	CASRRSGDYNEQFF
TRBV19	13	NA	TRBD1	TRBJ2-7	TGTGCCAGTAGTCTCCGACAGGGTTACGAGCAGTACTTC	CASSLRQGYEQYF
TRBV19	13	NA	TRBD2	TRBJ2-7	TGTGCCAGTAATCTAGCGGGAGGAAACGAGCAGTACTTC	CASNLAGGNEQYF
TRBV18	15	NA	NA	TRBJ1-1	TGTGCCAGCTCACCACTAGCTCGGGATGGGAATGGGGCTTTCTTT	CASSPLARDGNGAFF
TRBV19	13	NA	NA	TRBJ1-5	TGTGCCAGTAGTATGAGGGAAAATCAGCCCCAGCATTTT	CASSMRENQPQHF
TRBV28	12	NA	NA	TRBJ1-1	TGTGCCAGCAGTCCTCAGGGCTTCGTAGCTTTCTTT	CASSPQGFVAFF
TRBV30	13	once	TRBD2	TRBJ2-5	TGTGCCTGGAACCCGGGAGGGTCGGTGACCCAGTACTTC	CAWNPGGSVTQYF
TRBV28	17	NA	NA	TRBJ1-4	TGTGCCAGCAGTCCCAGGACATTTCTAGGGGTGAGTGAAAAACTGTTTTTT	CASSPRTFLGVSEKLFF
TRBV6-5	15	NA	TRBD1	TRBJ1-6	TGTGCCAGCAGTAGGACAGGGAGTGAAAATTCACCCCTCCACTTT	CASSRTGSENSPLHF
TRBV9	16	NA	TRBD2	TRBJ2-3	TGTGCCAGCAGCGTGGGCGGGAGGGCCGCGACAGATACGCAGTATTTT	CASSVGGRAATDTQYF
TRBV11-2	15	NA	TRBD1	TRBJ2-5	TGTGCCAGCAGCTTAGGACAGGGGCCCCAAGAGACCCAGTACTTC	CASSLGQGPQETQYF
TRBV6-5	14	once	TRBD1	TRBJ2-7	TGTGCCAGCAGTAGACAGGGGGAGTCCTACGAGCAGTACTTC	CASSRQGESYEQYF
TRBV18	15	NA	NA	TRBJ2-1	TGTGCCAGCTCACGTGGGACCCGCGGGGCCAATGAGCAGTTCTTC	CASSRGTRGANEQFF